This T cell receptor beta chain came from a study of blood T cell repertoires in COVID-19. In the study overall: The study drew acute and convalescent COVID-19 samples from the United States, Italy and Spain. The analysed material was cDNA or gDNA that came from T cells, B-cell-depleted T cells, or PBMCs.

Germline lookup yields CDR1 KGHSH and CDR2 LQKENI. The germline V and J ends were trimmed by 4 bases and 8 bases, with 11 bases remaining between them. This CDR3 region has 12 residues. In the authors' methods: Reference gene primer amplification gave estimated nucleated cell counts. Assay used: immunoSEQ multiplex PCR; TCRdb lists only in-frame clones, some missing. V and J calls and clone size are copied from that table; D and trimming were computed from the DNA. The sample holds 35,000 to 50,000 clones; roughly 87% are singletons and the top ten take 8% to 10%. The sequenced sample was peripheral blood. This chain joins TRBV18 and TRBJ1-2; D not certain. This TCR derives from an elderly woman with active COVID-19. The CDR3 DNA sequence: TGTGCCAGCTCACTGTACGGGAACGGCTACACCTTC. Amino acid sequence: CASSLYGNGYTF.